One sample yielded the 19 T cell receptor beta chains listed below, sequenced in a study of blood T cell repertoires in COVID-19. Libraries were prepared by immunoSEQ multiplex PCR; TCRdb keeps only in-frame clonotypes and omits some of them. The table records under 100,000 clones, about 87% of them present only once. Sequencing was carried out using peripheral blood. Every receptor here comes from a human donor in a cohort sampled during active COVID-19.

This chain joins TRBV25-1 and TRBJ2-5, with 10 bases lining up with TRBD2. V shed 5 bases and J 4 bases; nucleotides not matched to a gene: 1. Germline CDR1 MGHDK, CDR2 SYGVNS. This CDR3 is 13 amino acids long. The CDR3 protein is CASSPSGGETQYF. CDR3 coding DNA: TGTGCCAGCAGTCCTAGCGGGGGAGAGACCCAGTACTTC.

This rearrangement joins TRBV11-1 to TRBJ2-2; D unclear. The CDR3 has 13 residues. Trimming took off 5 bases at V and 4 bases at J, with 8 bases between the two ends. CDR1 and CDR2 (germline): SGHAT, FQDESV (reference sequence). The CDR3 sequence: CASSPPITGELFF. The CDR3 region has the DNA TGTGCCAGCAGCCCCCCAATCACCGGGGAGCTGTTTTTT.

This clone was detected only a few times. The rearrangement uses TRBV28 and TRBJ2-7; the match to TRBD1 covers 8 bases. Unmatched junction bases numbered 4, after V lost 6 bases and J lost 3 bases. The CDR3 loop spans 13 amino acids. The germline gives CDR1 MDHEN, CDR2 SYDVKM. The DNA for the CDR3 is TGTGCCAGCAGACGACAGGGGTACTACGAGCAGTACTTC. Its translation: CASRRQGYYEQYF. The full variable domain, rest sourced from reference TRBV28 and TRBJ2-7, is DVKVTQSSRYLVKRTGEKVFLECVQDMDHENMFWYRQDPGLGLRLIYFSYDVKMKEKGDIPEGYSVSREKKERFSLILESASTNQTSMYLCASRRQGYYEQYFGPGTRLTVT.

This clone was observed a single time. In nucleotides, the CDR3 is TGTGCCAGCAGTTACGACCGGGCAGGGGGAGGTGAGCAGTTCTTC. Residues: CASSYDRAGGGEQFF. The V and J genes are TRBV6-5 and TRBJ2-1; D may be TRBD1 (7 bases). Germline V lookup: CDR1 MNHEY, CDR2 SVGAGI. V dropped 2 bases and J dropped 9 bases, with 17 bases sitting between them. This CDR3 is 15 amino acids long.

The chain joins TRBV5-1 to TRBJ2-1; D may be TRBD1 (6 bases). The CDR3 is made up of 13 amino acids. Trimming left V 5 bases short and J 11 bases short, with 17 bases between. CDR1 and CDR2 (germline): SGHRS, YFSETQ. The CDR3 sequence: CASRVDSPDKQFF. The DNA of the CDR3 is TGCGCCAGCAGGGTGGACAGCCCAGATAAGCAGTTCTTC.

The V and J genes are TRBV20-1 and TRBJ2-1, with TRBD2 matching 9 bases. Germline values: CDR1 DFQATT, CDR2 SNEGSKA (reference sequence). V lost 3 bases and J lost 8; bases outside the gene matches: 17. The CDR3 runs to 17 residues. The CDR3 loop is CSASPHRRGGRGDEQFF. The CDR3, as DNA: TGCAGTGCTAGTCCCCATAGGCGGGGGGGGAGGGGCGATGAGCAGTTCTTC.

The chain carries TRBV6-6 and TRBJ1-1; no clear D. Germline CDR1 is MNHNY and CDR2 is SVGAGI (reference sequence). The CDR3 extends over 12 amino acids. V shed 5 bases and J shed 5 bases, with 9 bases lying between them. The CDR3 DNA reads as TGTGCCAGCAGTGGCGGGAGAACTGAAGCTTTCTTT. Its protein is CASSGGRTEAFF.

V usage is TRBV18 and J usage is TRBJ1-1; 7 bases fit TRBD1. Germline lookup yields CDR1 KGHSH and CDR2 LQKENI. The CDR3 covers 17 residues. Unmatched junction bases numbered 10, after V lost 0 bases and J lost 3 bases. In DNA form, the CDR3 reads TGTGCCAGCTCACCACCAACCAGGGGGAAATTCTACACTGAAGCTTTCTTT. Encoded protein: CASSPPTRGKFYTEAFF.

This chain connects TRBV5-4 to TRBJ1-2; TRBD1 agrees at 8 bases. J was trimmed by 4 bases and V by 0 bases; bases with no gene match: 11. Germline V lookup: CDR1 SGHNT, CDR2 YYREEE (reference sequence). The CDR3 covers 17 residues. DNA for the CDR3: TGTGCCAGCAGCTTGGCCCCCACAGGGGGGTCCGTCTATGGCTACACCTTC. It encodes CASSLAPTGGSVYGYTF.

V usage is TRBV19 and J usage is TRBJ2-3; 9 positions agree with TRBD2. V lost 5 bases to trimming and J lost 6 bases; unmatched junction nucleotides: 12. CDR3 length: 16 amino acids. The V gene's germline CDR1 is LNHDA and CDR2 SQIVND (reference sequence). As DNA, the CDR3 is TGTGCCAGTAGTTTCTTCAGCGGGGGGCGTCCGGATACGCAGTATTTT. Translation: CASSFFSGGRPDTQYF.

This rearrangement joins TRBV5-1 to TRBJ1-4; possibly TRBD1 for D (5 bases). The CDR3 runs 16 residues. Trimming took off 1 base at V and 5 bases at J, with 15 bases between the two ends. CDR1 and CDR2 from the germline V gene are SGHRS and YFSETQ. This CDR3 reads CASSLSAGQGNEKLFF. In DNA, the CDR3 is TGCGCCAGCAGCTTGTCTGCCGGGCAGGGAAATGAAAAACTGTTTTTT. The whole variable domain, remainder taken from reference TRBV5-1 and TRBJ1-4, is KAGVTQTPRYLIKTRGQQVTLSCSPISGHRSVSWYQQTPGQGLQFLFEYFSETQRNKGNFPGRFSGRQFSNSRSEMNVSTLELGDSALYLCASSLSAGQGNEKLFFGSGTQLSVL.

The chain carries TRBV28 and TRBJ1-2, with D uncertain. Germline V gene sequence: CDR1 MDHEN, CDR2 SYDVKM. This CDR3 has 12 residues. The V end lost 6 bases, the J end lost 5 bases, and 10 bases lay between the germline ends. The CDR3 protein is CASSRSPYGYTF. In nucleotides, the CDR3 is TGTGCCAGCAGCCGGTCCCCTTATGGCTACACCTTC.

The CDR3: CASSPTLTGVQDQPQHF. The CDR3 region has the DNA TGTGCCAGCAGCCCCACGTTGACAGGGGTGCAGGATCAGCCCCAGCATTTT. The chain combines TRBV7-9 with TRBJ1-5; 8 bases align to TRBD1. The germline V gene encodes CDR1 SEHNR and CDR2 FQNEAQ (reference sequence). Losses at the gene ends were 5 bases for V and 5 bases for J; bases not matched to a gene: 14. This CDR3 has 17 amino acids.

The chain is built from TRBV5-1 and TRBJ2-7, with TRBD1 identical over 8 bases. CDR3 size: 13 residues. Looked up from germline, CDR1 is SGHRS and CDR2 is YFSETQ. V dropped 3 bases and J dropped 4; count of bases not matched to a gene: 3. The CDR3 here is CASSWTGNYEQYF. CDR3 in DNA: TGCGCCAGCAGCTGGACAGGGAATTACGAGCAGTACTTC.

V is TRBV18 and J is TRBJ2-5; TRBD1 agrees at 7 bases. Trimming removed 0 bases from V and 1 base from J; junction bases left unmatched: 2. This CDR3 is 15 amino acids long. Germline assignment: CDR1 KGHSH and CDR2 LQKENI. The CDR3 DNA is TGTGCCAGCTCACCACCTACAGGGGTCCAAGAGACCCAGTACTTC. This codes for CASSPPTGVQETQYF.

The chain links TRBV3-1 (or the pseudogene TRBV3-2) to TRBJ1-1; TRBD1 might be the D (5 bases). The V end was cut by 6 bases, the J end by 5 bases, with 13 bases between. The CDR3 runs to 13 residues. Germline V gene lookup returns CDR1 LGHDT and CDR2 YNNKEL (reference sequence). The CDR3 nucleotides read TGTGCCAGCAGTCAGCCGGGGGGGACTGAAGCTTTCTTT. As protein: CASSQPGGTEAFF.

This chain uses TRBV19 with TRBJ2-3; TRBD2 matches 11 bases. The CDR3 is 15 amino acids. V shed 3 bases and J 6 bases; nucleotides not matched to a gene: 5. Germline V gene sequence: CDR1 LNHDA, CDR2 SQIVND (reference sequence). CDR3 residues: CASSIIAGGPDTQYF. In DNA form, the CDR3 reads TGTGCCAGTAGTATTATAGCGGGGGGGCCCGATACGCAGTATTTT.

CDR3 nucleotide sequence: TGTGCCAGCTCACCGGCGACCGGGGGGGAAGAGACCCAGTACTTC. The encoded protein is CASSPATGGEETQYF. This chain links TRBV18 with TRBJ2-5; TRBD2 matches 8 bases. CDR1 is KGHSH and CDR2 is LQKENI in the germline V gene. This CDR3 contains 15 residues. The J segment lost 3 bases and the V segment lost 3 bases, leaving 6 bases of the junction unmatched.

V gene TRBV12-5 combines with J gene TRBJ1-5, with 7 bases that match TRBD1. V shed 4 bases and J 2 bases; nucleotides not matched to a gene: 8. The germline V gene has CDR1 LGHNT and CDR2 FRNRAP. This CDR3 contains 16 residues. DNA for the CDR3: TGTGCTAGTGGTTCGTCTGACAGGGCTGGCAATCAGCCCCAGCATTTT. Translated, it gives CASGSSDRAGNQPQHF.